This is a list of T cell receptor beta chains from one sample in a study of control samples from healthy donors and cancer patients. Measured with immunoSEQ multiplex PCR; TCRdb has only the in-frame clones, and not every one. The sample lists 160,000 or so clones, 92% seen once, with 0.68% in the top ten. Specimen: blood. The receptors shown here come from a woman younger than 45 in good health. CDR3s include the opening cysteine and the closing phenylalanine or tryptophan. D genes are given only for firm matches. The size field is filled for only some rows; it gives once, few, many or a size class.

J gene: TRBJ2-5; clone size: -; D gene: TRBD1; V gene: TRBV28; CDR3 protein: CASSLAGGYETQYF; CDR3 DNA: TGTGCCAGCAGTTTGGCAGGGGGCTATGAGACCCAGTACTTC
J gene: TRBJ2-7; clone size: -; D gene: TRBD2; V gene: TRBV28; CDR3 protein: CASSLAGTSGNRQYF; CDR3 DNA: TGTGCCAGCAGTTTAGCCGGGACTAGCGGGAATCGGCAGTACTTC
J gene: TRBJ1-1; clone size: -; D gene: -; V gene: TRBV28; CDR3 protein: CASTYRRGQVAEAFF; CDR3 DNA: TGTGCCAGCACCTATCGACGGGGGCAGGTCGCTGAAGCTTTCTTT
J gene: TRBJ2-7; clone size: -; D gene: -; V gene: TRBV28; CDR3 protein: CASTSLRGGGPTEQYF; CDR3 DNA: TGTGCCAGCACCAGCCTTAGAGGTGGCGGGCCTACAGAGCAGTACTTC
J gene: TRBJ1-1; clone size: -; D gene: -; V gene: TRBV10-3; CDR3 protein: CAPGEEAFF; CDR3 DNA: TGTGCCCCCGGGGAAGAAGCTTTCTTT
J gene: TRBJ2-5; clone size: -; D gene: -; V gene: TRBV9; CDR3 protein: CASSVGEETQYF; CDR3 DNA: TGTGCCAGCAGCGTAGGGGAAGAGACCCAGTACTTC
J gene: TRBJ1-3; clone size: -; D gene: -; V gene: TRBV6-6; CDR3 protein: CASTPYSGNTIYF; CDR3 DNA: TGTGCCAGCACCCCTTACTCTGGAAACACCATATATTTT
J gene: TRBJ2-1; clone size: -; D gene: -; V gene: TRBV5-5; CDR3 protein: CASTPRGDGNNEQFF; CDR3 DNA: TGTGCCAGCACCCCGCGAGGGGACGGGAACAATGAGCAGTTCTTC
J gene: TRBJ2-2; clone size: -; D gene: -; V gene: TRBV24-1; CDR3 protein: CATSEWENTGELFF; CDR3 DNA: TGTGCCACCAGTGAGTGGGAGAACACCGGGGAGCTGTTTTTT
J gene: TRBJ2-3; clone size: -; D gene: TRBD2; V gene: TRBV15; CDR3 protein: CATRETSGRITDTQYF; CDR3 DNA: TGTGCCACCAGGGAGACTAGCGGGAGAATCACAGATACGCAGTATTTT
J gene: TRBJ1-2; clone size: -; D gene: TRBD1; V gene: TRBV13; CDR3 protein: CASSPKGQGEGGYTF; CDR3 DNA: TGTGCCAGCAGCCCAAAAGGTCAGGGGGAGGGAGGCTACACCTTC
J gene: TRBJ1-5; clone size: -; D gene: -; V gene: TRBV21-1; CDR3 protein: CASSKVPPRQPQHF; CDR3 DNA: TGTGCCAGCAGCAAAGTCCCCCCTAGACAGCCCCAGCATTTT
J gene: TRBJ2-7; clone size: -; D gene: -; V gene: TRBV28; CDR3 protein: CASSFSPYEQYF; CDR3 DNA: TGTGCCAGCAGTTTTTCTCCCTACGAGCAGTACTTC
J gene: TRBJ2-1; clone size: few; D gene: -; V gene: TRBV15; CDR3 protein: CATSGSRYNEQFF; CDR3 DNA: TGTGCCACCAGTGGGTCCCGCTACAATGAGCAGTTCTTC
J gene: TRBJ1-2; clone size: -; D gene: -; V gene: TRBV20-1; CDR3 protein: CSAYYGDGYTF; CDR3 DNA: TGCAGTGCCTATTACGGAGATGGCTACACCTTC
J gene: TRBJ1-4; clone size: -; D gene: TRBD1; V gene: TRBV6-5; CDR3 protein: CASTGGQGGEKLFF; CDR3 DNA: TGTGCCAGCACTGGTGGACAGGGAGGCGAAAAACTGTTTTTT